This passage covers 8 T cell receptor beta chains from one sample sequenced in a study of blood T cell repertoires in COVID-19 (dated by TCRdb to the early 2020s). The library was obtained by the immunoSEQ multiplex PCR assay. In TCRdb, the immuneACCESS table is reduced to in-frame sequences with V and J assigned. These tables do not hold every clone; where another copy was compared, an unresolved V gene accounts for under half, and the others remain unexplained. The sample table contains roughly 250,000 clones; only one count was recorded for approximately 86% of them. The top ten hold approximately 7.6% of the sample. Sequencing used peripheral blood. The source is a man in his sixties who had recovered from COVID-19.

The chain combines TRBV10-3 with TRBJ1-2, with 7 positions matching TRBD1. There are 15 residues in the CDR3. Germline loops: CDR1 ENHRY, CDR2 SYGVKD. The junction had 7 bases not matched to a gene; V was cut back by 3 bases and J by 3 bases. CDR3 in DNA: TGTGCCATCAGTGACCTCGGCGGGACAGACTATGGCTACACCTTC. This sequence encodes CAISDLGGTDYGYTF.

This chain connects TRBV5-6 to TRBJ2-3; TRBD1 is a possible D gene (6 bases). The CDR3 loop spans 15 amino acids. V was pared by 4 bases and J by 4 bases, with 16 bases between. Germline assignment: CDR1 SGHDT and CDR2 YYEEEE. DNA of the CDR3: TGTGCCAGCAGCCCGAGGGACAACATGGCAGATACGCAGTATTTT. Translating gives CASSPRDNMADTQYF.

This chain uses TRBV4-1 with TRBJ2-3, with D unclear. CDR3 size: 16 residues. In germline, CDR1 is MGHRA, CDR2 YSYEKL. Trimming took off 3 bases at V and 1 base at J, with 14 bases between the two ends. In nucleotides, the CDR3 is TGCGCCAGCAGCCAGGTTGGGCACTCCCGCACAGATACGCAGTATTTT. This gives the protein CASSQVGHSRTDTQYF.

The chain is built from TRBV30 and TRBJ1-6; 8 bases agree with TRBD1. Germline V CDR1 and CDR2: GTSNPN, SVGIG (reference sequence). The trim removed 1 base at V and 6 bases at J, leaving 2 bases unmatched. The CDR3 consists of 14 residues. CDR3 bases: TGTGCCTGGAGTGAGGGACAGGTTAATTCACCCCTCCACTTT. Protein sequence: CAWSEGQVNSPLHF.

This clone has more than one count but fewer than ten. The CDR3 reads CASGPDRGALHF. CDR3 DNA: TGTGCTAGTGGTCCCGACAGGGGAGCTCTCCACTTT. V usage is TRBV12-5 and J usage is TRBJ1-6, with TRBD1 identical over 8 bases. Trimming at V came to 5 bases and at J to 16 bases, leaving 7 bases not matched to a gene. Germline CDR1 reads LGHNT; CDR2 reads FRNRAP. CDR3 size: 12 residues.

This clone has only one observation. The chain has TRBV6-5 and TRBJ2-7; D remains unclear. The CDR3 is made up of 11 amino acids. CDR1 and CDR2 from the germline V gene are MNHEY and SVGAGI. Deletions cut 5 bases from V and 7 bases from J, with 9 bases between. The DNA for the CDR3 is TGTGCCAGCAGTACTACGATGGAGCAGTACTTC. Translated, it gives CASSTTMEQYF.

This chain connects TRBV6-4 to TRBJ1-1; D is unclear. The V gene lost 4 bases and the J gene lost 0 bases, with 9 bases spanning the gap. The germline V gene has CDR1 MRHNA and CDR2 SNTAGT. The CDR3 is 14 amino acids. The CDR3 DNA reads as TGTGCCAGCAGTGTTTCCAGATTGAACACTGAAGCTTTCTTT. Protein product: CASSVSRLNTEAFF.

The chain has TRBV4-1 and TRBJ2-3, with D possibly matching TRBD1 (5 bases). Deletions cut 1 base from V and 7 bases from J, with 18 bases between. CDR3 length: 16 amino acids. Germline V CDR1 and CDR2: MGHRA, YSYEKL. The CDR3 nucleotides are TGCGCCAGCAGCCAAGTAGGGGCGCTGGAGACTTATACGCAGTATTTT. Translating it yields CASSQVGALETYTQYF.